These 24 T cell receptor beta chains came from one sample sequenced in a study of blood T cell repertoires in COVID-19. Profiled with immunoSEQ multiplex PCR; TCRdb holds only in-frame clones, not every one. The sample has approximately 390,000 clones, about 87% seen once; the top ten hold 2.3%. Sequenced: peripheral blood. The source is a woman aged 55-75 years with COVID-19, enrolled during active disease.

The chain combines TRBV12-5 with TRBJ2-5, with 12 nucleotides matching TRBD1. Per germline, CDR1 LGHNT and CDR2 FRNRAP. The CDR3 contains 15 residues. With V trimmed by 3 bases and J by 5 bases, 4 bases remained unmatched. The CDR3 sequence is CASGFGTGGDETQYF. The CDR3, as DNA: TGTGCTAGTGGTTTCGGGACAGGGGGCGATGAGACCCAGTACTTC.

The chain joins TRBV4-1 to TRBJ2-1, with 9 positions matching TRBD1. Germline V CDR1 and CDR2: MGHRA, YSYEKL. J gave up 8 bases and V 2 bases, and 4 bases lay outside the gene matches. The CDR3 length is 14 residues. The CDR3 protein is CASSQLQGAYEQFF. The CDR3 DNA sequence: TGCGCCAGCAGCCAACTACAGGGGGCCTATGAGCAGTTCTTC.

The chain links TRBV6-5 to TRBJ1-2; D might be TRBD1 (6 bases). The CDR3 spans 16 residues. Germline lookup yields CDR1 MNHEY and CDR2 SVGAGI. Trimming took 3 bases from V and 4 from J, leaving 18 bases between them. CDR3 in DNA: TGTGCCAGCAGTTATCTGAGGGTCAGGGGTGGCTATGGCTACACCTTC. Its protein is CASSYLRVRGGYGYTF.

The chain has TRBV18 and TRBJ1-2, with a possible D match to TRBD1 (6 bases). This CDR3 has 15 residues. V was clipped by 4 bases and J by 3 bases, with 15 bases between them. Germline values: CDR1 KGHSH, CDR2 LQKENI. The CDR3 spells CASSQRGGTDYGYTF. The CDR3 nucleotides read TGTGCCAGCTCACAAAGAGGGGGAACTGACTATGGCTACACCTTC.

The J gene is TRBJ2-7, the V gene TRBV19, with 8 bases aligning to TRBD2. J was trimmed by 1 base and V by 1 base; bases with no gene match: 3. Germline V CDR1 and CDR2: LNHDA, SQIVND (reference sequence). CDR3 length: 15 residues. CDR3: CASSIGASGSYEQYF. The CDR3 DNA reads TGTGCCAGTAGTATAGGGGCTAGCGGGTCCTACGAGCAGTACTTC.

As DNA, the CDR3 is TGTGCCAGCAGTTTCGGACAGGAAGCTTTCTTT. It codes for CASSFGQEAFF. This rearrangement joins TRBV28 to TRBJ1-1; D may be TRBD1 (6 bases). Trimming left V 3 bases short and J 8 bases short, with 7 bases between. The CDR3 spans 11 residues. The germline gives CDR1 MDHEN, CDR2 SYDVKM.

The CDR3 reads CASSLTSGGWETQYF. CDR3 DNA sequence: TGTGCCAGCAGTCTGACTAGCGGGGGCTGGGAGACCCAGTACTTC. The chain couples TRBV28 to TRBJ2-5, with 12 bases matching TRBD2. Germline lookup yields CDR1 MDHEN and CDR2 SYDVKM. This CDR3 has 15 residues. The trim removed 5 bases at V and 5 bases at J, leaving 6 bases unmatched.

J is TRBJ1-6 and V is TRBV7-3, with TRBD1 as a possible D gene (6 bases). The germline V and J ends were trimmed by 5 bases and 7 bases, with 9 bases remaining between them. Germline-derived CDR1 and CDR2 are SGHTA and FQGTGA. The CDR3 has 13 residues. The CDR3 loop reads CASSRTANSPLHF. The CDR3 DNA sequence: TGTGCCAGCAGCCGGACAGCGAATTCACCCCTCCACTTT.

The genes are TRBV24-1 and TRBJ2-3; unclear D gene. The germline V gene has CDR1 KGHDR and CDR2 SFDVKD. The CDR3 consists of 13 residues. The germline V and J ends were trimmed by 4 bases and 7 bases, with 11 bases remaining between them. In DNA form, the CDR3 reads TGTGCCACCAGTGACCCCCGCAGGCATACGCAGTATTTT. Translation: CATSDPRRHTQYF.

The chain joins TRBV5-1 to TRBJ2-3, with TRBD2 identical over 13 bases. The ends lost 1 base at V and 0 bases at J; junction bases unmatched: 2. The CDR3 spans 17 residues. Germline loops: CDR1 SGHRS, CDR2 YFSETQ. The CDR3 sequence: CASSLTSGGASTDTQYF. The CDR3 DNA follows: TGCGCCAGCAGCTTGACTAGCGGGGGGGCCAGCACAGATACGCAGTATTTT.

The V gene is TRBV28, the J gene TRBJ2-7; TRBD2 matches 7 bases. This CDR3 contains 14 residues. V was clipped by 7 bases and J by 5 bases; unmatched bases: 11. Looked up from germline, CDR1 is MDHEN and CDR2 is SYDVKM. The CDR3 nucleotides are TGTGCCAGCACCGCGGGCGGGGGAAGCAACGAGCAGTACTTC. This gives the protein CASTAGGGSNEQYF.

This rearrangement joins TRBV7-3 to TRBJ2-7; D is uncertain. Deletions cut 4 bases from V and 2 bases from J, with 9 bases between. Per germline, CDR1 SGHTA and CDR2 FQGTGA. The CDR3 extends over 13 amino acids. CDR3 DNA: TGTGCCAGCAGCTGGGCTCCTGCCTACGAGCAGTACTTC. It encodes CASSWAPAYEQYF. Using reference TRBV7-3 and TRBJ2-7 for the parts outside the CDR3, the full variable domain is GAGVSQTPSNKVTEKGKYVELRCDPISGHTALYWYRQSLGQGPEFLIYFQGTGAADDSGLPNDRFFAVRPEGSVSTLKIQRTERGDSAVYLCASSWAPAYEQYFGPGTRLTVT.

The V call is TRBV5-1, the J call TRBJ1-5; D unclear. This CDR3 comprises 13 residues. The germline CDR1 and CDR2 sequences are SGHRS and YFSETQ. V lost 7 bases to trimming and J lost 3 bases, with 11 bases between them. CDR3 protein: CASRSSNNQPQHF. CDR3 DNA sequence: TGCGCCAGCCGGAGCTCTAACAATCAGCCCCAGCATTTT. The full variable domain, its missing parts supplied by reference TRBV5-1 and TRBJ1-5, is KAGVTQTPRYLIKTRGQQVTLSCSPISGHRSVSWYQQTPGQGLQFLFEYFSETQRNKGNFPGRFSGRQFSNSRSEMNVSTLELGDSALYLCASRSSNNQPQHFGDGTRLSIL.

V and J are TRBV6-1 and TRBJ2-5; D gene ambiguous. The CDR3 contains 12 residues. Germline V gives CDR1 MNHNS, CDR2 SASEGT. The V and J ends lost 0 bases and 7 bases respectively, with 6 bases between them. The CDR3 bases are TGTGCCAGCAGTGAAGCGTCCGGGACCCAGTACTTC. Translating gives CASSEASGTQYF.

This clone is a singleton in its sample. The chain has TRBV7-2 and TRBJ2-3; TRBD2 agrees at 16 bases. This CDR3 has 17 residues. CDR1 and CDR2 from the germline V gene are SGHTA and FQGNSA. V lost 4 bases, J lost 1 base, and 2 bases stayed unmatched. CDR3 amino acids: CASSSGLAGGRTDTQYF. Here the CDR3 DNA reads TGTGCCAGCAGCTCGGGACTAGCGGGGGGGCGCACAGATACGCAGTATTTT.

The CDR3 region has the DNA TGTGCCAGCTCACCAGCAGGCCCTATTAGCTCCTACGAGCAGTACTTC. It translates to CASSPAGPISSYEQYF. V gene TRBV18 combines with J gene TRBJ2-7; D not certain. The CDR3 totals 16 residues. Germline assignment: CDR1 KGHSH and CDR2 LQKENI. V lost 2 bases to trimming and J lost 0 bases, with 14 bases between them. Together with reference TRBV18 and TRBJ2-7, the CDR3 gives the full variable domain: NAGVMQNPRHLVRRRGQEARLRCSPMKGHSHVYWYRQLPEEGLKFMVYLQKENIIDESGMPKERFSAEFPKEGPSILRIQQVVRGDSAAYFCASSPAGPISSYEQYFGPGTRLTVT.

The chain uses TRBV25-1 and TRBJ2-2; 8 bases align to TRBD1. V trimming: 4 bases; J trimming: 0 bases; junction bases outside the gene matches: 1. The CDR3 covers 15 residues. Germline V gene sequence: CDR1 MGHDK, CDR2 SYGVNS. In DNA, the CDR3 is TGTGCCAGCAGTGTGACAGGGGCGAACACCGGGGAGCTGTTTTTT. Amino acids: CASSVTGANTGELFF.

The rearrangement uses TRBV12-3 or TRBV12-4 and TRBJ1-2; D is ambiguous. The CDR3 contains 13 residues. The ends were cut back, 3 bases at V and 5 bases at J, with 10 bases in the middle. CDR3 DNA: TGTGCCAGCAGTTTGGGGAGCCTGTATGGCTACACCTTC. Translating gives CASSLGSLYGYTF.

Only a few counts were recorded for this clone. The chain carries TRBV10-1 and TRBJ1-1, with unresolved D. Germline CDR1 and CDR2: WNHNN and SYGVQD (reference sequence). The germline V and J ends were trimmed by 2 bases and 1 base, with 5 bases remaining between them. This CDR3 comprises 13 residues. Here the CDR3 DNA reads TGCGCCAGCAGTGAGGAGTGGAACACTGAAGCTTTCTTT. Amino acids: CASSEEWNTEAFF.

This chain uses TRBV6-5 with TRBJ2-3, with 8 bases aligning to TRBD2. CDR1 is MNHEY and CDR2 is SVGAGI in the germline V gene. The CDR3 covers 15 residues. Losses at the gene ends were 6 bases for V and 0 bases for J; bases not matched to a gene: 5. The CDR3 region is CASRERGFSTDTQYF. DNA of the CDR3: TGTGCCAGCAGGGAGCGGGGGTTTAGCACAGATACGCAGTATTTT.

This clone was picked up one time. In DNA form, the CDR3 reads TGCGCCAGCAGCTTGCCCGGGACAGGGATTGGAAAACTGTTTTTT. Translated, it gives CASSLPGTGIGKLFF. The chain employs TRBV5-1 and TRBJ1-4; 9 bases match TRBD1. This CDR3 is built from 15 residues. Germline V lookup: CDR1 SGHRS, CDR2 YFSETQ. J gave up 10 bases and V 1 base, and 8 bases lay outside the gene matches.

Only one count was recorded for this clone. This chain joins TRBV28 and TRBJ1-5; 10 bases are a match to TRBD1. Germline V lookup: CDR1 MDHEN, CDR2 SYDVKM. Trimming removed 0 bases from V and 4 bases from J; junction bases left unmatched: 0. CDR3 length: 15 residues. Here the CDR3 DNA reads TGTGCCAGCAGTTTATGGGGACAGGGGAATCAGCCCCAGCATTTT. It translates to CASSLWGQGNQPQHF.

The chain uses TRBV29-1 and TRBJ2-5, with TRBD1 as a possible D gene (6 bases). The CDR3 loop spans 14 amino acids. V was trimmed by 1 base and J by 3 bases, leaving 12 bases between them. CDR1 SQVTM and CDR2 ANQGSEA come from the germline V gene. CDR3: CSVEGGQFEETQYF. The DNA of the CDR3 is TGCAGCGTTGAAGGGGGGCAGTTTGAAGAGACCCAGTACTTC.

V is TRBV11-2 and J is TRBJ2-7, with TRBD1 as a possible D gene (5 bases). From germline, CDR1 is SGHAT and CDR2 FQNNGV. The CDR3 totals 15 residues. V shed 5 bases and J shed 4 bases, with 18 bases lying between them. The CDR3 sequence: CASSTRQGVIYEQYF. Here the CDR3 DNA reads TGTGCCAGCAGCACCCGCCAGGGCGTAATATACGAGCAGTACTTC.